Listed below are T cell receptor beta chains from one sample, sequenced in a study of a mutant IDH1 vaccine in newly diagnosed glioma. Produced via immunoSEQ multiplex PCR; TCRdb's table is partial and in-frame only. The sample lists 20,000 to 25,000 clones, roughly nine tenths occurring once. The sequenced sample was PBMCs, obtained from a glioma patient treated with radiotherapy, temozolomide or both. These receptors originate from a man aged 25-45 years with glioma. Both conserved end residues are part of each CDR3. The order of the fields is CDR3 DNA, CDR3 protein, V gene, D gene, clone size, J gene. A D gene is named only where the DNA matches it firmly. Some rows mark clone size as missing; the rest say once, few, many or name a class of expanded clone.

CDR3 DNA: TGTGCCAGCAGCTTAGGTGGGGTAGCCTATGGCTACACCTTC
CDR3 protein: CASSLGGVAYGYTF
V gene: TRBV7-2
D gene: NA
clone size: few
J gene: TRBJ1-2

CDR3 DNA: TGTGCCAGTAGTATGGGGTGGATCGGGCTCGATACGCAGTATTTT
CDR3 protein: CASSMGWIGLDTQYF
V gene: TRBV19
D gene: NA
clone size: NA
J gene: TRBJ2-3

CDR3 DNA: TGTGCCAGCAGCTTCGGCGGAAGTACACCCTACGAGCAGTACTTC
CDR3 protein: CASSFGGSTPYEQYF
V gene: TRBV11-1
D gene: NA
clone size: once
J gene: TRBJ2-7

CDR3 DNA: TGTGCCAGCAGTCCACAGGGTCTCTCTGGAAACACCATATATTTT
CDR3 protein: CASSPQGLSGNTIYF
V gene: TRBV6-1
D gene: NA
clone size: NA
J gene: TRBJ1-3

CDR3 DNA: TGCGCCAGCAGCACAAACCCCAGCGGGTCTTACAATGAGCAGTTCTTC
CDR3 protein: CASSTNPSGSYNEQFF
V gene: TRBV5-1
D gene: NA
clone size: once
J gene: TRBJ2-1

CDR3 DNA: TGTGCCAGCAGCGTAGCTCCCCTTGGCCTCGACAATGAGCAGTTCTTC
CDR3 protein: CASSVAPLGLDNEQFF
V gene: TRBV9
D gene: NA
clone size: NA
J gene: TRBJ2-1

CDR3 DNA: TGTGCCAGCAGTAAACTCATGGGGGCCCCTGAAGCTTTCTTT
CDR3 protein: CASSKLMGAPEAFF
V gene: TRBV6-4
D gene: NA
clone size: NA
J gene: TRBJ1-1

CDR3 DNA: TGTGCCAGCACGGTGCTCGGGGCCAACGTCCTGACTTTC
CDR3 protein: CASTVLGANVLTF
V gene: TRBV28
D gene: NA
clone size: NA
J gene: TRBJ2-6

CDR3 DNA: TGCAGCGTTGAAGATCGACAGAGCGGGACAGATACGCAGTATTTT
CDR3 protein: CSVEDRQSGTDTQYF
V gene: TRBV29-1
D gene: NA
clone size: NA
J gene: TRBJ2-3

CDR3 DNA: TGTGCCAGCAGCGATAGACAGGCCAATCAGCCCCAGCATTTT
CDR3 protein: CASSDRQANQPQHF
V gene: TRBV2
D gene: NA
clone size: NA
J gene: TRBJ1-5

CDR3 DNA: TGTGCTGGGGGACAGGGGGCGAATCAGCCCCAGCATTTT
CDR3 protein: CAGGQGANQPQHF
V gene: TRBV2
D gene: TRBD1
clone size: NA
J gene: TRBJ1-5